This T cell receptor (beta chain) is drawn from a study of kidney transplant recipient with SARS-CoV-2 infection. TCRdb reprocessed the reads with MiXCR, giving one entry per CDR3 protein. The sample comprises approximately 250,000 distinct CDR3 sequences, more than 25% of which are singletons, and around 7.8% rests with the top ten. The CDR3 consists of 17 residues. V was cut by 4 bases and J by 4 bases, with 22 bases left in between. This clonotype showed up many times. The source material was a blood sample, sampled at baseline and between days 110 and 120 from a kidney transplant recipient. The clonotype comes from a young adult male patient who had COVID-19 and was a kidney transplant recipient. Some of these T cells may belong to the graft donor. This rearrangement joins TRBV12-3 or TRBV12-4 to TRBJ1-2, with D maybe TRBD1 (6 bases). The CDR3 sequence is CASSWTASFRKTYGYTF. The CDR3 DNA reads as TGTGCCAGCAGTTGGACAGCCAGCTTCCGAAAGACCTATGGCTACACCTTC.